A single sample is the source of the 22 T cell receptor beta chains below, sequenced in a study of T cell changes during pregnancy in multiple sclerosis. TCRdb keeps only in-frame clones here, not all; method: immunoSEQ multiplex PCR. The sample contains about 50,000 clones, almost 95% of which appear only once. The material was CD4+ T cells from peripheral blood mononuclear cells, obtained in the third trimester of pregnancy. The receptors come from a female donor with multiple sclerosis, enrolled in a pregnancy study.

J is TRBJ2-3 and V is TRBV4-1; D may be TRBD2 (6 bases). Germline V gene data show CDR1 as MGHRA and CDR2 as YSYEKL. The length of the CDR3 is 15 residues. Between the trimmed V and J ends, which lost 1 base and 1 base, there was a span of 9 bases. The CDR3 nucleotides read TGCGCCAGCAGCCAAGTTACGGGAGGCACAGATACGCAGTATTTT. Protein: CASSQVTGGTDTQYF.

The rearrangement uses TRBV27 and TRBJ2-7, with TRBD1 matching 7 bases. Germline V gene sequence: CDR1 MNHEY, CDR2 SMNVEV (reference sequence). This CDR3 region has 16 residues. Unmatched junction bases numbered 8, after V lost 0 bases and J lost 3 bases. The CDR3 sequence is CASSLSPGGRRYEQYF. CDR3 nucleotide sequence: TGTGCCAGCAGTTTATCCCCAGGGGGACGTCGCTACGAGCAGTACTTC.

This chain links TRBV5-8 with TRBJ1-1, with D maybe TRBD1 (5 bases). This CDR3 is 15 amino acids long. Germline V gene sequence: CDR1 SGHTS, CDR2 YDEGEE. V gave up 0 bases and J gave up 6 bases, with 15 bases separating them. The CDR3 DNA reads TGTGCCAGCAGCTTGGGGGACTACGTGGGAGCTGAAGCTTTCTTT. Residues: CASSLGDYVGAEAFF.

The rearrangement uses TRBV4-1 and TRBJ1-2, with D hard to call. This CDR3 comprises 12 residues. Germline CDR1 reads MGHRA; CDR2 reads YSYEKL. Trimming took off 0 bases at V and 8 bases at J, with 7 bases between the two ends. CDR3 in DNA: TGCGCCAGCAGCCAAGATGGCTTGGGCTACACCTTC. It codes for CASSQDGLGYTF.

This rearrangement joins TRBV5-1 to TRBJ2-7, with 7 bases lining up with TRBD1. The CDR3 extends over 17 amino acids. V lost 4 bases and J lost 3; bases outside the gene matches: 16. Per the germline V gene, CDR1 is SGHRS and CDR2 is YFSETQ. The CDR3 sequence is CASSLFPLITGDYEQYF. Written as DNA, the CDR3 is TGCGCCAGCAGCCTCTTCCCCCTAATAACAGGGGACTACGAGCAGTACTTC.

The chain employs TRBV19 and TRBJ2-5; D is possibly TRBD2 (5 bases). CDR1 and CDR2 (germline): LNHDA, SQIVND (reference sequence). This CDR3 spans 13 amino acids. V was pared by 9 bases and J by 5 bases, with 16 bases between. The CDR3 sequence is CASSGVQRETQYF. The CDR3 DNA reads TGTGCCAGCTCCGGGGTTCAACGGGAGACCCAGTACTTC.

V usage is TRBV7-2 and J usage is TRBJ2-2; no reliable D call. The CDR3 runs 12 residues. Between the trimmed V and J ends, which lost 4 bases and 8 bases, there was a span of 8 bases. Germline values: CDR1 SGHTA, CDR2 FQGNSA. CDR3 sequence (DNA): TGTGCCAGCAGCTCTAAATGGGGGGAGCTGTTTTTT. This encodes CASSSKWGELFF.

This chain uses TRBV6-5 with TRBJ2-1, with 7 bases fitting TRBD2. This CDR3 region has 16 residues. V was clipped by 0 bases and J by 1 base; unmatched bases: 3. Germline V lookup: CDR1 MNHEY, CDR2 SVGAGI. Written as DNA, the CDR3 is TGTGCCAGCAGTTACTCGCGGGGGAGGTCCTACAATGAGCAGTTCTTC. This encodes CASSYSRGRSYNEQFF.

The chain uses TRBV6-1 and TRBJ2-2, with D possibly being TRBD1 (5 bases). The CDR3 runs to 15 residues. Germline lookup yields CDR1 MNHNS and CDR2 SASEGT. V was shortened by 6 bases and J by 5 bases, with 16 bases between the two germline ends. CDR3 sequence: CASRVSREVTGELFF. The CDR3 coding sequence is TGTGCCAGCAGAGTCAGCAGGGAAGTAACCGGGGAGCTGTTTTTT.

The V call is TRBV30, the J call TRBJ2-5; TRBD1 aligns across 9 bases. The CDR3 length is 16 residues. The V segment lost 2 bases and the J segment 5 bases; nucleotides outside the gene matches: 12. Germline V lookup: CDR1 GTSNPN, CDR2 SVGIG (reference sequence). As DNA, the CDR3 is TGTGCCTGGAGTCAAGGGGACAGGGCGATGCGGGAGACCCAGTACTTC. The encoded protein is CAWSQGDRAMRETQYF.

The gene calls are TRBV5-1 and TRBJ2-7, with 8 bases identical to TRBD2. CDR1 SGHRS and CDR2 YFSETQ come from the germline V gene. This CDR3 spans 16 amino acids. The junction had 12 bases not matched to a gene; V was cut back by 0 bases and J by 7 bases. This chain's CDR3 is CASSLGLGLAGSEQYF. CDR3 DNA sequence: TGCGCCAGCAGCTTGGGTCTCGGCCTAGCGGGTTCTGAGCAGTACTTC.

The gene calls are TRBV9 and TRBJ1-2; D gene unclear. CDR1 is SGDLS and CDR2 is YYNGEE in the germline V gene. The CDR3 runs 11 residues. The ends were cut back, 3 bases at V and 7 bases at J, with 7 bases in the middle. CDR3: CASSGALGYTF. The CDR3 DNA follows: TGTGCCAGCAGCGGGGCGCTTGGCTACACCTTC.

The CDR3 here is CASRVGQINSGELFF. The CDR3 DNA reads TGTGCCAGCAGGGTCGGACAGATTAACTCCGGGGAGCTGTTTTTT. The chain couples TRBV27 to TRBJ2-2; maybe TRBD1 (6 bases). Trimming pared 6 bases from V and 6 bases from J, leaving 17 bases between. The length of the CDR3 is 15 residues. In germline, CDR1 is MNHEY, CDR2 SMNVEV (reference sequence).

The chain uses TRBV4-3 and TRBJ2-5, with TRBD2 matching 7 bases. The CDR3 runs to 16 residues. Germline V gene data show CDR1 as LGHNA and CDR2 as YSLEER. The V gene end was trimmed by 0 bases and the J gene end by 2 bases; junction bases not matched to a gene: 6. CDR3 sequence reads: CASSQEERRGQETQYF. The CDR3 DNA is TGCGCCAGCAGCCAAGAGGAGCGGCGGGGGCAAGAGACCCAGTACTTC.

The J gene is TRBJ2-5, the V gene TRBV11-1, with D perhaps TRBD1 (5 bases). This CDR3 is 14 amino acids long. The germline V gene has CDR1 SGHAT and CDR2 FQDESV (reference sequence). The V end was cut by 5 bases, the J end by 5 bases, with 15 bases between. The DNA for the CDR3 is TGTGCCAGCAGCAACAGGTTCGAAGGGGAGACCCAGTACTTC. Amino acid sequence: CASSNRFEGETQYF.

V and J are TRBV19 and TRBJ1-2, with D uncertain. This CDR3 has 13 amino acids. V was clipped by 5 bases and J by 4 bases, with 11 bases between them. Per germline, CDR1 LNHDA and CDR2 SQIVND (reference sequence). The CDR3 DNA sequence: TGTGCCAGTAGTGAGGAGACTGGCTATGGCTACACCTTC. Residues: CASSEETGYGYTF. Using reference TRBV19 and TRBJ1-2 for the parts outside the CDR3, the full variable domain is DGGITQSPKYLFRKEGQNVTLSCEQNLNHDAMYWYRQDPGQGLRLIYYSQIVNDFQKGDIAEGYSVSREKKESFPLTVTSAQKNPTAFYLCASSEETGYGYTFGSGTRLTVV.

This chain links TRBV2 with TRBJ2-5; 9 bases agree with TRBD1. Germline values: CDR1 SNHLY, CDR2 FYNNEI. With V trimmed by 6 bases and J by 5 bases, 7 bases remained unmatched. The CDR3 is 14 amino acids. Here the CDR3 reads CASRKGQGGETQYF. The CDR3 DNA is TGTGCCAGCAGGAAGGGACAGGGCGGGGAGACCCAGTACTTC.

In this sample, this clone turned up many times. CDR3 loop: CASSSSPSAGNTEAFF. DNA for the CDR3: TGTGCCAGCTCATCCTCCCCCAGCGCCGGTAACACTGAAGCTTTCTTT. The chain has TRBV18 and TRBJ1-1; the D is unclear. The CDR3 is 16 residues long. Trimming took 5 bases from V and 2 from J, leaving 18 bases between them. The germline V gene encodes CDR1 KGHSH and CDR2 LQKENI.

This clone was seen more than once but under ten times. V and J are TRBV18 and TRBJ1-6; 9 positions match TRBD1. Losses at the gene ends were 0 bases for V and 5 bases for J; bases not matched to a gene: 2. The CDR3 is 16 residues long. From germline, CDR1 is KGHSH and CDR2 LQKENI. The DNA for the CDR3 is TGTGCCAGCTCACCACCGGGGACAGGGAATAATTCACCCCTCCACTTT. It yields the protein CASSPPGTGNNSPLHF.

This chain joins TRBV7-2 and TRBJ2-7, with TRBD1 identical over 10 bases. Germline V gene data show CDR1 as SGHTA and CDR2 as FQGNSA. This CDR3 spans 15 amino acids. The junction had 6 bases not matched to a gene; V was cut back by 4 bases and J by 3 bases. CDR3 DNA sequence: TGTGCCAGCAGCTCGAGGGGACAGGGGCTCTACGAGCAGTACTTC. This codes for CASSSRGQGLYEQYF.

The J gene is TRBJ2-7, the V gene TRBV6-1; the D is unclear. This CDR3 has 11 residues. Germline loops: CDR1 MNHNS, CDR2 SASEGT. Trimming took 5 bases from V and 7 from J, leaving 9 bases between them. The CDR3 region is CASSQLLEQYF. CDR3 coding DNA: TGTGCCAGCAGTCAACTCTTAGAGCAGTACTTC.

The chain carries TRBV19 and TRBJ1-4; D unresolved. This CDR3 is 15 amino acids long. The V end lost 2 bases, the J end lost 0 bases, and 7 bases lay between the germline ends. The germline V gene encodes CDR1 LNHDA and CDR2 SQIVND (reference sequence). CDR3 sequence: CASSIWTATNEKLFF. CDR3 in DNA: TGTGCCAGTAGTATATGGACTGCAACTAATGAAAAACTGTTTTTT.